This is a list of T cell receptor beta chains from one sample in a study of blood T cell repertoires in COVID-19. Data came from immunoSEQ multiplex PCR; TCRdb stores just in-frame clones and leaves some out. The sample lists 150,000 to 200,000 clones; more than 60% were seen once. The sample comprised peripheral blood. These receptors all come from a man aged 55 to 70 with acute or convalescent COVID-19. Each CDR3 is given with its conserved first and last residue. The D gene is left open where the match is weak. Size is stated for part of the rows, as once, few or many counts, or as a class when the clone is expanded.

V,J,D,size,DNA,CDR3
TRBV25-1,TRBJ2-1,TRBD2,NA,TGTGCCAGCAGTGGTAGCGGGGGTGGGAATGAGCAGTTCTTC,CASSGSGGGNEQFF
TRBV2,TRBJ2-7,TRBD1,NA,TGTGCCAGCAGACAGGGGTCCGACGAGCAGTACTTC,CASRQGSDEQYF
TRBV18,TRBJ1-5,TRBD1,NA,TGTGCCAGCTCACCAGCCCGGCCAGGGGGTGATCAGCCCCAGCATTTT,CASSPARPGGDQPQHF
TRBV11-2,TRBJ2-1,NA,NA,TGTGCCAGCAGCAGTCCCAGGTACAATGAGCAGTTCTTC,CASSSPRYNEQFF
TRBV7-9,TRBJ1-2,NA,NA,TGTGCCAGCAGCTTAAGTCGAGATCCCCTCTATGGCTACACCTTC,CASSLSRDPLYGYTF
TRBV19,TRBJ2-1,TRBD1,NA,TGTGCCAGTAGTTCACAGGGGAGACATGGGTTCCAGTTCTTC,CASSSQGRHGFQFF
TRBV14,TRBJ2-7,TRBD1,NA,TGTGCCAGCAGCCAAGATAAGGGACAGGGAAGGAACGAGCAGTACTTC,CASSQDKGQGRNEQYF
TRBV6-5,TRBJ2-5,NA,once,TGTGCCACCCCGGGGGGCCCCTTCCAAGAGACCCAGTACTTC,CATPGGPFQETQYF
TRBV3-1/TRBV3-2,TRBJ2-1,TRBD1,NA,TGTGCCAGCAGCCAAGAGGTCAGGGGGTACCAGTTCTTC,CASSQEVRGYQFF
TRBV6-5,TRBJ1-1,TRBD1,NA,TGTGCCAGCAGTTCCCGCCTGACAGGGGTGAACACTGAAGCTTTCTTT,CASSSRLTGVNTEAFF
TRBV21-1,TRBJ1-3,NA,once,TGTGCCAGCAGCTCTTCTCGGCCGGGACAGGTGGGCGGAAACACCATATATTTT,CASSSSRPGQVGGNTIYF
TRBV12-3/TRBV12-4,TRBJ2-2,NA,NA,TGTGCCAGCAGTTTTTCTTCCGGGGAGCTGTTTTTT,CASSFSSGELFF
TRBV5-1,TRBJ2-2,NA,NA,TGCGCCAGCAGCTCCCGGACAGAGAGCACCGGGGAGCTGTTTTTT,CASSSRTESTGELFF
TRBV28,TRBJ1-1,NA,NA,TGTGCCAGCACCATGATAGCCGTAAGAAACACTGAAGCTTTCTTT,CASTMIAVRNTEAFF
TRBV18,TRBJ1-2,TRBD1,NA,TGTGCCAGCTCACCACCCGACCTGGGACAGAACTATGGCTACACCTTC,CASSPPDLGQNYGYTF
TRBV2,TRBJ1-2,NA,once,TGTGCCAGCAGTGAAATGCAGGGGAAGGGTGGCTACACCTTC,CASSEMQGKGGYTF
TRBV6-5,TRBJ1-3,NA,few,TGTGCCAGCAGCTACCTGGGAGGGCACTCTGGAAACACCATATATTTT,CASSYLGGHSGNTIYF
TRBV15,TRBJ1-2,TRBD1,NA,TGTGCCACCAGCAGAGCTAGGACAGGGGGGTATGGCTACACCTTC,CATSRARTGGYGYTF
TRBV19,TRBJ2-2,NA,NA,TGTGCCAGTAGTAAACAGGCAGCCTTAAACACCGGGGAGCTGTTTTTT,CASSKQAALNTGELFF
TRBV6-2/TRBV6-3,TRBJ2-7,NA,once,TGTGCCAGCAGTTACTTCGCAGGATACTACGAGCAGTACTTC,CASSYFAGYYEQYF
TRBV6-5,TRBJ2-7,NA,NA,TGTGCCAGCAACCTACAGGGTAGAGACGAGCAGTACTTC,CASNLQGRDEQYF
TRBV7-2,TRBJ2-1,TRBD2,NA,TGTGCCAGCAGCATGGGACTAGCGGGGGGATTGAATGAGCAGTTCTTC,CASSMGLAGGLNEQFF
TRBV5-1,TRBJ2-2,TRBD1,NA,TGCGCCAGCAGCTTCCCCCTCGACAGGGCGAACACCGGGGAGCTGTTTTTT,CASSFPLDRANTGELFF
TRBV15,TRBJ1-3,NA,NA,TGTGCCACCAGTCATACAGAGTTCATCTCTGGAAACACCATATATTTT,CATSHTEFISGNTIYF
TRBV21-1,TRBJ1-5,NA,NA,TGTGCCAGCAGGGGTAACCGGGACAGCCGCAATCAGCCCCAGCATTTT,CASRGNRDSRNQPQHF
TRBV19,TRBJ2-3,NA,NA,TGTGCCAGTAGTCTGGGGGGACGGACGACGGATACGCAGTATTTT,CASSLGGRTTDTQYF
TRBV27,TRBJ1-2,NA,once,TGTGCCAGCAGTTTAAGGAGCCCCTATGGCTACACCTTC,CASSLRSPYGYTF
TRBV15,TRBJ2-1,NA,NA,TGTGCCACCAGCAGCAGTGAAACGGGGCCGGGGGACAATGAGCAGTTCTTC,CATSSSETGPGDNEQFF